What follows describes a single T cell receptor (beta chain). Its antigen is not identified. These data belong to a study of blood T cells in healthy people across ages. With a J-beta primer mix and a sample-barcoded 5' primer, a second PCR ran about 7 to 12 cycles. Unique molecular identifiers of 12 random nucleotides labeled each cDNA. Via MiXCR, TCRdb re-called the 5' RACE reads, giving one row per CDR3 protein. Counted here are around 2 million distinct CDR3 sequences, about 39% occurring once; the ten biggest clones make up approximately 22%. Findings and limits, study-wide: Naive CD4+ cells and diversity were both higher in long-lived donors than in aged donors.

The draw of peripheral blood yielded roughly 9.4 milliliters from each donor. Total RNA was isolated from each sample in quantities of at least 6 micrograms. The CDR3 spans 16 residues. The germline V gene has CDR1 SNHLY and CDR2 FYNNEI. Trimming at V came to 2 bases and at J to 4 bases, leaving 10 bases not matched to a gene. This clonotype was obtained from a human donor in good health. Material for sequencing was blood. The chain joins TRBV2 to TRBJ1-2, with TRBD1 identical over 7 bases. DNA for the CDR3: TGTGCCAGCAGTGAAACCCCATCCAGGGGGTTCTATGGCTACACCTTC. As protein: CASSETPSRGFYGYTF.